The clone carrying this T cell receptor (beta chain) has just one count. This sample stems from a study of blood T cell repertoires in COVID-19. Study in general: The cDNA or gDNA used as material had been derived from T cells, B-cell-depleted T cells, or PBMCs.

TCRdb's copy holds only in-frame clones and misses some; the assay was immunoSEQ multiplex PCR. The sample has about 190,000 clones, approximately 88% seen once. Trimming took 6 bases from V and 10 from J; bases not matched to a gene: 10. The germline V gene has CDR1 MDHEN and CDR2 SYDVKM. This CDR3 has 13 residues. The source material was PBMCs or T cells enriched from blood (not recorded which). The J gene is TRBJ1-1, the V gene TRBV28; 8 bases agree with TRBD1. This clonotype was sampled from a woman under 40 who had recovered from COVID-19. CDR3 sequence: CASRQGQVRSAFF. CDR3 DNA sequence: TGTGCCAGCAGACAGGGACAGGTCCGGTCAGCTTTCTTT.